Below are 24 T cell receptor beta chains sequenced from a single sample in a study of blood T cells in healthy people across ages (dated by TCRdb to between 2015 and 2016). Receptors were amplified or captured by 5' RACE. Data came from an Illumina HiSeq 2500. A second PCR of roughly 7 to 11 cycles was performed with a sample-barcoded 5' primer and a J-beta primer mix. TCRdb reprocessed the public reads (quality trimming at Q25 with fastp, clone calling with MiXCR) and kept in-frame beta chains. When rows share a CDR3 protein, they turn into one entry using the most common DNA and genes. Present in this sample are about 800,000 distinct CDR3 sequences, more than 20% of which were seen just once. Under 4.5% of the sample is taken by the ten largest. These data are also associated with another study on T cells of mothers and their children.

Sample: blood. These receptors all stem from a boy aged 10-17 years in good health.

This clonotype was observed a handful of times. This sequence joins TRBV7-2 and TRBJ2-7; tentatively, D is TRBD1 (5 bases). In germline, CDR1 is SGHTA, CDR2 FQGNSA. Trimming pared 2 bases from V and 1 base from J, leaving 9 bases between. CDR3 length: 14 residues. This CDR3 reads CASSLRTLSYEQYF. The CDR3 nucleotides read TGTGCCAGCAGCTTAAGGACACTTTCCTACGAGCAGTACTTC.

The rearrangement links TRBV2 to TRBJ2-7, with TRBD1 matching 8 bases. The V gene end was trimmed by 5 bases and the J gene end by 5 bases; junction bases not matched to a gene: 11. The CDR3 covers 15 residues. Per germline, CDR1 SNHLY and CDR2 FYNNEI. The CDR3 bases are TGTGCCAGCAGTCCTCGGACAGGGTATATCGACGAGCAGTACTTC. Amino acids: CASSPRTGYIDEQYF.

This clonotype was counted between two and nine times. A junction boundary mismatches the germline segment, possibly from a read error. The chain has TRBV7-6 and TRBJ2-7; 9 nucleotides agree with TRBD1. The CDR3 length is 15 residues. Germline CDR1 and CDR2: SGHVS and FNYEAQ. The CDR3 DNA sequence: TGTGCCAACAGCGTAGGCGGGGACAGGGACTACGAGCAGTACTTC. Amino acid sequence: CANSVGGDRDYEQYF.

The genes are TRBV29-1 and TRBJ2-1, with TRBD2 identical over 15 bases. CDR1 and CDR2 from the germline V gene are SQVTM and ANQGSEA. Losses at the gene ends were 6 bases for V and 8 bases for J; bases not matched to a gene: 5. The CDR3 runs to 14 residues. In nucleotides, the CDR3 is TGCAGCGTGGTGGGACTAGCGGGGGGAGATGAGCAGTTCTTC. Its translation is CSVVGLAGGDEQFF.

This clonotype was detected only a few times. The rearrangement uses TRBV5-1 and TRBJ1-3; D not certain. This CDR3 spans 14 amino acids. V dropped 3 bases and J dropped 3 bases, with 10 bases sitting between them. CDR1 and CDR2 (germline): SGHRS, YFSETQ. CDR3 in DNA: TGCGCCAGCAGCTCGCGGTCGGATGGAAACACCATATATTTT. It yields the protein CASSSRSDGNTIYF.

This clonotype was seen a handful of times. The CDR3 bases are TGTGCCAGCACCCTTCCGGGGGGTCAAGAGACCCAGTACTTC. It encodes CASTLPGGQETQYF. J is TRBJ2-5 and V is TRBV12-3 or TRBV12-4, with 7 bases fitting TRBD2. The CDR3 is 14 residues long. Germline trimming cut 7 bases from V and 2 bases from J; bases unmatched to any gene: 7.

This chain joins TRBV6-2 or TRBV6-3 and TRBJ1-5; D ambiguous. V was shortened by 2 bases and J by 0 bases, with 17 bases between the two germline ends. Germline CDR1 and CDR2: MNHEY and SVGEGT. The CDR3 is 18 amino acids. DNA for the CDR3: TGTGCCAGCAGTTACGGAAGGCAGAAAAAGATTAGCAATCAGCCCCAGCATTTT. This sequence encodes CASSYGRQKKISNQPQHF.

This clonotype has more than one count but fewer than ten. The CDR3 DNA sequence: TGTGCCAGCCGCGGGGACAGGGCTGGCAATCAGCCCCAGCATTTT. As protein: CASRGDRAGNQPQHF. This sequence joins TRBV6-6 and TRBJ1-5, with 9 bases fitting TRBD1. V gave up 8 bases and J gave up 2 bases; unmatched junction bases: 7. The CDR3 spans 15 residues. Germline CDR1 reads MNHNY; CDR2 reads SVGAGI (reference sequence).

This clonotype was seen a few times. The chain couples TRBV28 to TRBJ1-5; D gene uncertain. The CDR3 contains 11 residues. From germline, CDR1 is MDHEN and CDR2 SYDVKM. With 1 base removed from V and 13 bases from J, the gap between germline ends came to 8 bases. The CDR3 sequence is CASSLSRTQHF. CDR3 nucleotide sequence: TGTGCCAGCAGTTTATCGAGGACGCAGCATTTT. The complete variable domain, with remaining parts taken from reference TRBV28 and TRBJ1-5, reads DVKVTQSSRYLVKRTGEKVFLECVQDMDHENMFWYRQDPGLGLRLIYFSYDVKMKEKGDIPEGYSVSREKKERFSLILESASTNQTSMYLCASSLSRTQHFGDGTRLSIL.

The chain joins TRBV6-2 or TRBV6-3 to TRBJ2-3, with a tentative D call TRBD2 (5 bases). CDR3 length: 13 residues. The germline V and J ends were trimmed by 8 bases and 4 bases, with 13 bases remaining between them. Germline-derived CDR1 and CDR2 are MNHEY and SVGEGT. CDR3 sequence: CASVEDGPDTQYF. The CDR3 nucleotides are TGTGCCAGCGTGGAGGACGGCCCAGATACGCAGTATTTT.

The rearrangement links TRBV28 to TRBJ2-2; 10 nucleotides match TRBD1. Germline assignment: CDR1 MDHEN and CDR2 SYDVKM. Unmatched junction bases numbered 7, after V lost 3 bases and J lost 6 bases. The CDR3 consists of 16 residues. CDR3 residues: CASSFPGQGSSGELFF. The CDR3 region has the DNA TGTGCCAGCAGTTTTCCGGGACAGGGGTCGTCCGGGGAGCTGTTTTTT.

Only a few counts were recorded for this clonotype. The rearrangement links TRBV5-5 to TRBJ2-5; TRBD1 might be the D (6 bases). This CDR3 is 12 amino acids long. CDR1 and CDR2 from the germline V gene are SGHKS and YYEKEE (reference sequence). Trimming stripped 4 bases from V and 14 bases from J, with 18 bases between. The CDR3 sequence is CASSPPTGRGYF. The CDR3 DNA reads as TGTGCCAGCAGCCCTCCGACCGGCAGGGGCTACTTC.

This clonotype was seen repeatedly, ten times or more. It may be a read error: a sequence one base away is much more abundant. The chain joins TRBV5-1 to TRBJ2-5, with D hard to call. Germline values: CDR1 SGHRS, CDR2 YFSETQ. The CDR3 spans 11 residues. In nucleotides, the CDR3 is TGTGCCAGCAGTTTAGACGAGACCCAGTACTTC. It is translated as CASSLDETQYF.

This clonotype occurred a few times. V gene TRBV7-9 combines with J gene TRBJ2-5; 7 positions match TRBD2. The end of the DNA is better explained by TRBJ2-7, so the J call may be wrong. The CDR3 sequence is 15 residues long. The germline V gene encodes CDR1 SEHNR and CDR2 FQNEAQ (reference sequence). This chain's CDR3 is CASSSGASGVYEQYF. The CDR3 DNA follows: TGTGCCAGCAGCTCCGGGGCTAGCGGAGTATACGAGCAGTACTTC.

The rearrangement joins TRBV7-2 to TRBJ1-1; TRBD1 might be the D (5 bases). Germline-derived CDR1 and CDR2 are SGHTA and FQGNSA. V was cut by 1 base and J by 7 bases, with 13 bases left in between. The CDR3 contains 14 residues. CDR3 residues: CASSLGARAVEAFF. CDR3 DNA sequence: TGTGCCAGCAGCTTAGGCGCCAGGGCCGTTGAAGCTTTCTTT.

This clonotype has a handful of counts. The chain joins TRBV28 to TRBJ2-7; D uncertain. Trimming stripped 5 bases from V and 5 bases from J, with 25 bases between. Looked up from germline, CDR1 is MDHEN and CDR2 is SYDVKM. The CDR3 runs to 17 residues. The DNA of the CDR3 is TGTGCCAGCAGTCCCCGTGTAGTCACAGCGTTCTTCCACGAGCAGTACTTC. It is translated as CASSPRVVTAFFHEQYF.

There are many counts of this clonotype. The chain has TRBV24-1 and TRBJ2-1; 7 bases fit TRBD2. V was pared by 3 bases and J by 0 bases, with 4 bases of the junction left unmatched. The CDR3 is 16 residues long. Germline V gene lookup returns CDR1 KGHDR and CDR2 SFDVKD. CDR3 coding DNA: TGTGCCACCAGTGATCCCCGCGGGAGCTCCTACAATGAGCAGTTCTTC. It codes for CATSDPRGSSYNEQFF.

The sample holds a few counts of this clonotype. This sequence joins TRBV20-1 and TRBJ2-7; D possibly corresponds to TRBD1 (6 bases). The end of the DNA is better explained by TRBJ2-5, so the J call may be wrong. Germline V gene data show CDR1 as DFQATT and CDR2 as SNEGSKA (reference sequence). The CDR3 spans 14 residues. The CDR3 nucleotides are TGCAGTGCTAGAGATTCGGGGACACATGCGACCCAGTACTTC. As protein: CSARDSGTHATQYF.

CDR3 sequence: CASSTRTSGSHTGELFF. CDR3 coding DNA: TGTGCCAGCAGCACCCGGACTAGCGGGAGTCACACCGGGGAGCTGTTTTTT. The chain couples TRBV21-1 to TRBJ2-2; the DNA was not used to check the table's D call, TRBD2. TRBV21-1 is given as a pseudogene. The CDR3 contains 17 residues.

The gene calls are TRBV2 and TRBJ2-7; the match to TRBD2 covers 10 bases. The germline V gene encodes CDR1 SNHLY and CDR2 FYNNEI. The CDR3 contains 15 residues. With V trimmed by 6 bases and J by 0 bases, 5 bases remained unmatched. The CDR3 region has the DNA TGTGCCAGCAGGTGGGGGACTAGCGACTCCTACGAGCAGTACTTC. It is translated as CASRWGTSDSYEQYF.

There are many counts of this clonotype. The chain has TRBV28 and TRBJ2-5; weak D call: TRBD2 (6 bases). V lost 4 bases and J 5 bases, leaving 17 bases between the germline ends. Germline values: CDR1 MDHEN, CDR2 SYDVKM. The CDR3 is 15 amino acids. The CDR3 nucleotides are TGTGCCAGCAGTTCCCCGGGTGGGAGGACCGAGACCCAGTACTTC. Amino acids: CASSSPGGRTETQYF.

This clonotype occurred once. The V call is TRBV7-2, the J call TRBJ2-7, with TRBD2 identical over 9 bases. The V gene's germline CDR1 is SGHTA and CDR2 FQGNSA. This CDR3 region has 16 residues. Trimming cost V 5 bases and J 1 base; bases outside gene matches: 9. The CDR3 coding sequence is TGTGCCAGCAGCCCCGGACTAGCGTCTGAATCCTACGAGCAGTACTTC. Encoded protein: CASSPGLASESYEQYF.

The chain has TRBV20-1 and TRBJ2-5, with D unresolved. V was pared by 3 bases and J by 1 base, with 9 bases between. The CDR3 sequence is 13 residues long. The germline V gene encodes CDR1 DFQATT and CDR2 SNEGSKA (reference sequence). In DNA, the CDR3 is TGCAGTGCTAGGTTCGGCGTCCAAGAGACCCAGTACTTC. It is translated as CSARFGVQETQYF.

This chain links TRBV3-1 with TRBJ2-7; D is possibly TRBD2 (5 bases). V lost 3 bases, J lost 0 bases, and 21 bases lay in between. The CDR3 has 18 residues. Germline assignment: CDR1 LGHDT and CDR2 YNNKEL (reference sequence). In nucleotides, the CDR3 is TGTGCCAGCAGCCATGATCGGACTCGGGCGGCCAGCTCCTACGAGCAGTACTTC. Its protein is CASSHDRTRAASSYEQYF.